A single sample gave rise to the 6 T cell receptor beta chains below, sequenced in a study of healthy donors' naive CD4 and CD8 T cells. Starting from roughly 0.45 ug of total RNA, TCR libraries were made with linear amplification. TCRdb reprocessed the reads with MiXCR, giving one entry per CDR3 protein. The sample has approximately 180,000 distinct CDR3 sequences; around 74% are singletons. Source material: naive CD4+ and CD8+ T cells sorted from blood, pooled from several donors. The receptors were gathered from a pool of human donors in good health; the sample pools cells from several healthy donors.

The chain carries TRBV19 and TRBJ2-7, with D perhaps TRBD2 (7 bases). This CDR3 region has 16 residues. The V end lost 5 bases, the J end lost 7 bases, and 24 bases lay between the germline ends. Per germline, CDR1 LNHDA and CDR2 SQIVND (reference sequence). The CDR3 DNA reads as TGTGCCAGTAGTTCCCCTCGACGGGGGGCAAGAGGGGAGCAGTACTTC. Its translation: CASSSPRRGARGEQYF.

The V and J genes are TRBV11-2 and TRBJ2-7; possibly TRBD2 for D (5 bases). CDR3 length: 14 residues. Germline V gene lookup returns CDR1 SGHAT and CDR2 FQNNGV. V lost 5 bases and J lost 7, with 18 bases in between. This CDR3 reads CASSPKPGTGEQYF. The CDR3 nucleotides read TGTGCCAGCAGCCCCAAACCGGGAACGGGGGAGCAGTACTTC.

A single count supports this clonotype. The V gene is TRBV11-2, the J gene TRBJ2-7, with 7 bases aligning to TRBD1. The CDR3 contains 15 residues. CDR1 is SGHAT, CDR2 FQNNGV, per germline. Trimming at V came to 6 bases and at J to 3 bases, leaving 11 bases not matched to a gene. CDR3 amino acids: CASRSPRGQNYEQYF. CDR3 in DNA: TGTGCCAGCAGGAGTCCTCGGGGACAGAACTACGAGCAGTACTTC.

This clonotype was seen a few times. The chain has TRBV6-5 and TRBJ1-1, with D unresolved. V gave up 6 bases and J gave up 1 base, with 9 bases separating them. The length of the CDR3 is 13 residues. Germline values: CDR1 MNHEY, CDR2 SVGAGI. The CDR3: CASSYTKNTEAFF. As DNA, the CDR3 is TGTGCCAGCAGCTATACAAAGAACACTGAAGCTTTCTTT.

The rearrangement joins TRBV30 to TRBJ2-7; either TRBD1 or TRBD2 may supply D (5 bases each). The germline CDR1 and CDR2 sequences are GTSNPN and SVGIG (reference sequence). V was trimmed by 5 bases and J by 5 bases, leaving 19 bases between them. The CDR3 spans 14 residues. In DNA form, the CDR3 reads TGTGCCTGGGCTCCCGGGACGGAGCCCCACGAGCAGTACTTC. It codes for CAWAPGTEPHEQYF.

This clonotype was found a few times. V usage is TRBV11-1 and J usage is TRBJ1-2; D might be TRBD1 (6 bases). Germline V CDR1 and CDR2: SGHAT, FQDESV (reference sequence). Between the trimmed V and J ends, which lost 4 bases and 4 bases, there was a span of 7 bases. This CDR3 spans 12 amino acids. In DNA, the CDR3 is TGTGCCAGCAGCTCGGACAGCTATGGCTACACCTTC. The encoded protein is CASSSDSYGYTF.